The 27 T cell receptor beta chains reported below all come from one sample, sequenced in a study of T-cell reconstitution after alpha-beta-depleted transplantation in children. Unique molecular identifiers were incorporated when the TCRbeta library was constructed. Via MiXCR, TCRdb re-called the PCR reads, giving one row per CDR3 protein. The sample lists 500,000 or so distinct CDR3 sequences, over 25% occurring once. The source was PBMCs from the stem cell graft donor, collected from the stem cell graft. The source of these receptors is a human donor who donated a stem cell graft to a child with aplastic anemia.

The rearrangement joins TRBV20-1 to TRBJ1-5; D unresolved. Per the germline V gene, CDR1 is DFQATT and CDR2 is SNEGSKA (reference sequence). The CDR3 has 14 residues. V lost 3 bases and J lost 3, with 12 bases in between. The CDR3 protein is CSASFAGSNQPQHF. In DNA form, the CDR3 reads TGCAGTGCTAGTTTCGCGGGGTCCAATCAGCCCCAGCATTTT.

The chain links TRBV29-1 to TRBJ2-7, with D perhaps TRBD2 (5 bases). This CDR3 has 14 residues. Between the trimmed V and J ends, which lost 7 bases and 2 bases, there was a span of 18 bases. In germline, CDR1 is SQVTM, CDR2 ANQGSEA. The CDR3 region is CSAQAVGGPYEQYF. For the CDR3, the DNA is TGCAGCGCTCAAGCGGTTGGTGGTCCCTACGAGCAGTACTTC.

The chain combines TRBV23-1 with TRBJ2-2; 9 bases align to TRBD1. TRBV23-1 is annotated as an ORF whose role is uncertain. The CDR3 loop spans 16 amino acids. V shed 8 bases, J shed 6 bases, and the junction held 13 bases outside the gene matches. CDR3 in amino acids: CASRPSGTGTPGELFF. DNA of the CDR3: TGCGCCAGCCGACCTTCCGGGACAGGGACCCCCGGGGAGCTGTTTTTT.

The rearrangement joins TRBV19 to TRBJ1-1; 9 nucleotides agree with TRBD1. The CDR3 extends over 13 amino acids. Germline V CDR1 and CDR2: LNHDA, SQIVND (reference sequence). V lost 6 bases and J lost 4; bases outside the gene matches: 3. The CDR3: CASRLDRGTEAFF. The CDR3 nucleotides are TGTGCCAGTAGGCTGGACAGGGGCACTGAAGCTTTCTTT.

The chain recombines TRBV12-3 or TRBV12-4 with TRBJ2-2; D perhaps matches TRBD2 (6 bases). Trimming shortened V by 7 bases and J by 3 bases, and 12 bases separated the two germline ends. The CDR3 sequence is 14 residues long. CDR3 sequence (DNA): TGTGCCAGCATCCTAAGCGGGTACACCGGGGAGCTGTTTTTT. Protein sequence: CASILSGYTGELFF.

The chain uses TRBV20-1 and TRBJ1-5; D ambiguous. The CDR3 is 13 amino acids. CDR1 and CDR2 (germline): DFQATT, SNEGSKA (reference sequence). Here the CDR3 DNA reads TGCAATGATGTGGAGAGTTCATGTCAGCCCCAGCATTTT. This gives the protein CNDVESSCQPQHF.

V and J are TRBV3-1 and TRBJ2-3, with D perhaps assigned TRBD1 or TRBD2 (5 bases each). V lost 1 base, J lost 5 bases, and 13 bases lay in between. Germline CDR1 is LGHDT and CDR2 is YNNKEL (reference sequence). CDR3 length equals 15 residues. For the CDR3, the DNA is TGTGCCAGCAGCCAAGGTCTAGGGACGGGAGATACGCAGTATTTT. Residues: CASSQGLGTGDTQYF.

This clonotype was detected a few times. The chain joins TRBV5-1 to TRBJ2-3; no firm D call. Trimming stripped 5 bases from V and 6 bases from J, with 13 bases between. This CDR3 comprises 13 residues. Germline CDR1 and CDR2: SGHRS and YFSETQ. The CDR3 coding sequence is TGCGCCAGCAGTGAACAAGTCGCGGATACGCAGTATTTT. Residues: CASSEQVADTQYF.

This clonotype occurred a few times. The rearrangement joins TRBV12-5 to TRBJ2-1; tentatively, D is TRBD1 (5 bases). V lost 1 base to trimming and J lost 4 bases, with 11 bases between them. The length of the CDR3 is 15 residues. Germline loops: CDR1 LGHNT, CDR2 FRNRAP. This chain's CDR3 is CASGLDLTVYNEQFF. The CDR3 nucleotides are TGTGCTAGTGGTTTGGACCTGACAGTTTACAATGAGCAGTTCTTC.

This chain joins TRBV5-1 and TRBJ2-1; 12 bases agree with TRBD2. There are 15 residues in the CDR3. Germline-derived CDR1 and CDR2 are SGHRS and YFSETQ. V dropped 4 bases and J dropped 6; count of bases not matched to a gene: 5. The CDR3 spells CASSASGRAGNEQFF. The CDR3 DNA reads as TGCGCCAGCAGCGCTAGCGGGAGGGCCGGCAATGAGCAGTTCTTC.

The chain's CDR3 is CASSFASRADMFF. The CDR3 DNA is TGTGCCAGCAGCTTCGCCTCGAGGGCAGACATGTTTTTT. This chain links TRBV11-2 with TRBJ1-4, with D unclear. This CDR3 has 13 residues. Trimming stripped 3 bases from V and 15 bases from J, with 17 bases between. Germline V gene data show CDR1 as SGHAT and CDR2 as FQNNGV.

This clonotype was seen more than once but under ten times. The rearrangement uses TRBV15 and TRBJ2-6; D may be TRBD1 (6 bases). This CDR3 is built from 17 residues. Germline CDR1 reads LNHNV; CDR2 reads YYDKDF (reference sequence). Trimming stripped 3 bases from V and 0 bases from J, with 12 bases between. CDR3: CATSRGHGSSGANVLTF. The CDR3 DNA reads TGTGCCACCAGCAGGGGACACGGTAGCTCTGGGGCCAACGTCCTGACTTTC.

The chain links TRBV4-3 to TRBJ1-2; weak D call: TRBD1 (5 bases). Germline CDR1 LGHNA, CDR2 YSLEER. Deletions cut 0 bases from V and 4 bases from J, with 21 bases between. This CDR3 is 18 amino acids long. The CDR3 is CASSQEADIGRGIYGYTF. CDR3 coding DNA: TGCGCCAGCAGCCAAGAGGCCGACATTGGAAGGGGCATCTATGGCTACACCTTC.

This clonotype was observed a few times. This chain uses TRBV18 with TRBJ1-1; 8 bases fit TRBD1. The length of the CDR3 is 16 residues. V trimming: 3 bases; J trimming: 2 bases; junction bases outside the gene matches: 8. Germline-derived CDR1 and CDR2 are KGHSH and LQKENI. The CDR3 DNA reads TGTGCCAGCTCACCGACAGGGGTAATGAGAAACACTGAAGCTTTCTTT. Its protein is CASSPTGVMRNTEAFF.

This chain links TRBV29-1 with TRBJ2-1; 16 positions agree with TRBD2. CDR1 SQVTM and CDR2 ANQGSEA come from the germline V gene. V shed 7 bases, J shed 8 bases, and the junction held 11 bases outside the gene matches. CDR3 length: 16 amino acids. The CDR3 region is CSAPGTSGRAVDEQFF. CDR3 DNA sequence: TGCAGCGCCCCCGGGACTAGCGGGAGGGCCGTCGATGAGCAGTTCTTC.

The chain couples TRBV12-3 or TRBV12-4 to TRBJ2-2; TRBD2 matches at 9 bases. V lost 3 bases and J lost 8; bases outside the gene matches: 10. CDR3 length: 16 amino acids. CDR3 protein: CASSFRLAGNRGELFF. The CDR3, as DNA: TGTGCCAGCAGTTTTAGGCTAGCGGGAAATCGAGGGGAGCTGTTTTTT.

This clonotype was found a few times. The chain is built from TRBV20-1 and TRBJ2-3, with D hard to call. V gave up 6 bases and J gave up 4 bases, with 17 bases separating them. This CDR3 is built from 14 residues. CDR1 and CDR2 from the germline V gene are DFQATT and SNEGSKA (reference sequence). CDR3 nucleotide sequence: TGCAGTGCCCTGGGCGGTTCCCGTCCAGATACGCAGTATTTT. Amino acids: CSALGGSRPDTQYF.

The chain joins TRBV7-3 to TRBJ2-1, with 10 nucleotides matching TRBD2. The CDR3 spans 16 residues. The junction had 6 bases not matched to a gene; V was cut back by 1 base and J by 6 bases. Germline V gene data show CDR1 as SGHTA and CDR2 as FQGTGA. The CDR3 is CASSLKSGRVFNEQFF. The CDR3 DNA reads as TGTGCCAGCAGCTTAAAGAGCGGGAGGGTTTTCAATGAGCAGTTCTTC. Based on the CDR3 plus reference TRBV7-3 and TRBJ2-1, the full variable domain is GAGVSQTPSNKVTEKGKYVELRCDPISGHTALYWYRQSLGQGPEFLIYFQGTGAADDSGLPNDRFFAVRPEGSVSTLKIQRTERGDSAVYLCASSLKSGRVFNEQFFGPGTRLTVL.

This clonotype occurred a few times. V gene TRBV20-1 combines with J gene TRBJ1-1; D may be TRBD1 (5 bases). Germline V gene sequence: CDR1 DFQATT, CDR2 SNEGSKA (reference sequence). The CDR3 has 12 amino acids. V was pared by 5 bases and J by 5 bases, with 12 bases between. In DNA form, the CDR3 reads TGCAGTGCTCAGCAGGGAGGTACTGAAGCTTTCTTT. Amino acid sequence: CSAQQGGTEAFF.

The chain joins TRBV20-1 to TRBJ1-1, with 9 bases lining up with TRBD1. Trimming cost V 1 base and J 1 base; bases outside gene matches: 4. Germline assignment: CDR1 DFQATT and CDR2 SNEGSKA (reference sequence). This CDR3 has 15 residues. CDR3 DNA sequence: TGCAGTGCTAGAGCGGGGACAGGGTGGAACACTGAAGCTTTCTTT. It is translated as CSARAGTGWNTEAFF.

This clonotype was recorded a few times. V usage is TRBV6-1 and J usage is TRBJ2-3, with 14 bases identical to TRBD2. Per the germline V gene, CDR1 is MNHNS and CDR2 is SASEGT. With V trimmed by 6 bases and J by 6 bases, 8 bases remained unmatched. The CDR3 loop spans 16 amino acids. CDR3 residues: CASRRLAGGPIDTQYF. CDR3 DNA sequence: TGTGCCAGCAGGAGACTAGCGGGAGGGCCTATCGATACGCAGTATTTT.

This clonotype showed up many times. The V gene is TRBV6-2 or TRBV6-3, the J gene TRBJ2-5; no definite D call. CDR3 length: 14 amino acids. Germline V gene sequence: CDR1 MNHEY, CDR2 SVGEGT. Trimming took off 5 bases at V and 5 bases at J, with 15 bases between the two ends. The DNA for the CDR3 is TGTGCCAGCAGTAAAAACGAGATCCGGGAGACCCAGTACTTC. The encoded protein is CASSKNEIRETQYF.

The J gene is TRBJ2-7, the V gene TRBV27, with 9 nucleotides matching TRBD2. Germline CDR1 is MNHEY and CDR2 is SMNVEV (reference sequence). The V segment lost 8 bases and the J segment 0 bases; nucleotides outside the gene matches: 2. The CDR3 runs to 13 residues. CDR3 region: CASPREGSYEQYF. The CDR3 DNA follows: TGTGCCAGCCCGCGGGAGGGCTCCTACGAGCAGTACTTC.

The chain couples TRBV25-1 to TRBJ2-7; 8 bases match TRBD1. The V gene's germline CDR1 is MGHDK and CDR2 SYGVNS. The V segment lost 7 bases and the J segment 3 bases; nucleotides outside the gene matches: 2. This CDR3 spans 12 amino acids. This chain's CDR3 is CASNRGNYEQYF. In DNA, the CDR3 is TGTGCCAGCAACAGGGGGAACTACGAGCAGTACTTC.

The chain joins TRBV12-3 or TRBV12-4 to TRBJ1-2; no clear D gene. There are 12 residues in the CDR3. Trimming removed 7 bases from V and 4 bases from J, with 10 bases in between. The DNA of the CDR3 is TGTGCCAGCACCAGGACGGTCTATGGCTACACCTTC. Translated: CASTRTVYGYTF.

The chain recombines TRBV5-1 with TRBJ1-3; D remains ambiguous. Germline CDR1 reads SGHRS; CDR2 reads YFSETQ. This CDR3 has 15 amino acids. Trimming pared 0 bases from V and 0 bases from J, leaving 7 bases between. The CDR3 spells CASSLAASSGNTIYF. The CDR3 DNA reads as TGCGCCAGCAGCTTGGCAGCCAGCTCTGGAAACACCATATATTTT.

In its sample, this clonotype was seen a few times. The CDR3 is CASSQEGGKGETQYF. CDR3 bases: TGTGCCAGCAGCCAGGAAGGCGGGAAAGGAGAGACCCAGTACTTC. The chain employs TRBV14 and TRBJ2-5, with a possible D match to TRBD2 (6 bases). The ends were cut back, 3 bases at V and 4 bases at J, with 15 bases in the middle. The CDR3 covers 15 residues. The germline gives CDR1 SGHDN, CDR2 FVKESK.